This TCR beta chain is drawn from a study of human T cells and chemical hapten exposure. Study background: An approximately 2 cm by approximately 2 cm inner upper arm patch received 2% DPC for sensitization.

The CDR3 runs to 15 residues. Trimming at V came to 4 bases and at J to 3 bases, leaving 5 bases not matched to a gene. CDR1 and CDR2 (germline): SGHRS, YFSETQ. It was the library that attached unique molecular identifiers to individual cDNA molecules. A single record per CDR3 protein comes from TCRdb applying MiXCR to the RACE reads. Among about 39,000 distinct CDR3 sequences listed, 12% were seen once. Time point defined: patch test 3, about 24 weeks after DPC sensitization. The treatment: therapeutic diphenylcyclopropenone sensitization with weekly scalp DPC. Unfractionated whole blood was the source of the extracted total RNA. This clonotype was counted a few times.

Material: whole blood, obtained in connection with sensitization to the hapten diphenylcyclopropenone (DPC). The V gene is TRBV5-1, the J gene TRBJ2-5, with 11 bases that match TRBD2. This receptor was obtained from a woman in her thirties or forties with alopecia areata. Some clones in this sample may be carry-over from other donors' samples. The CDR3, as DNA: TGCGCCAGCAGCCCGCGACTAGCGGGAAAAGAGACCCAGTACTTC. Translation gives CASSPRLAGKETQYF.